The 5 T cell receptor beta chains given below trace back to one sample, sequenced in a study of cytomegalovirus exposure and HLA in healthy donors. A multiplex PCR was run with 60 Vbeta primers and 13 Jbeta primers. Only in-frame clones appear in the TCRdb table, and some are missing; sequencing was by immunoSEQ multiplex PCR. Altogether around 110,000 clones are present, about 59% being singletons, with the ten largest covering 9.5%. The sample consisted of PBMCs. Every receptor here comes from a woman between 35 and 50 years old in good health and CMV-seropositive.

The CDR3 region is CASSLIAAPYNEQFF. CDR3 DNA sequence: TGCGCCAGCAGCTTAATAGCGGCTCCCTACAATGAGCAGTTCTTC. V and J are TRBV5-1 and TRBJ2-1, with a tentative D call TRBD2 (6 bases). The germline V and J ends were trimmed by 2 bases and 2 bases, with 11 bases remaining between them. Per germline, CDR1 SGHRS and CDR2 YFSETQ. The CDR3 length is 15 residues.

This clone was detected a few times. The rearrangement uses TRBV5-8 and TRBJ2-1, with 9 bases that match TRBD2. CDR1 is SGHTS and CDR2 is YDEGEE in the germline V gene. Trimming at V came to 0 bases and at J to 6 bases, leaving 13 bases not matched to a gene. This CDR3 comprises 18 residues. In nucleotides, the CDR3 is TGTGCCAGCAGCTTGGCAAGGATTAGCGGGAGCCCCTTCAATGAGCAGTTCTTC. Amino acids: CASSLARISGSPFNEQFF.

A few counts support this clone. The gene calls are TRBV2 and TRBJ1-2, with D possibly matching TRBD1 (6 bases). V shed 4 bases and J shed 7 bases, with 10 bases lying between them. CDR1 and CDR2 from the germline V gene are SNHLY and FYNNEI. CDR3 length: 12 residues. The DNA for the CDR3 is TGTGCCAGCAGTGTACAGGGTAGTGGCTACACCTTC. Protein: CASSVQGSGYTF.

The V and J genes are TRBV5-8 and TRBJ1-5; 7 bases are a match to TRBD1. Germline V gives CDR1 SGHTS, CDR2 YDEGEE. The junction had 14 bases not matched to a gene; V was cut back by 2 bases and J by 9 bases. CDR3 length: 16 amino acids. CDR3 in DNA: TGTGCCAGCAGCTTAATTACAGGGGCCCTATCACGGCCCCAGCATTTT. Amino acids: CASSLITGALSRPQHF.

CDR3 in amino acids: CASSRTGGAGNEQFF. CDR3 DNA sequence: TGTGCCAGCAGCCGGACAGGGGGCGCAGGGAATGAGCAGTTCTTC. The chain joins TRBV9 to TRBJ2-1, with 11 bases identical to TRBD1. This CDR3 has 15 amino acids. CDR1 SGDLS and CDR2 YYNGEE come from the germline V gene. V shed 4 bases and J 7 bases; nucleotides not matched to a gene: 7.